This TCR beta chain was retrieved from a study of blood T cell repertoires in COVID-19. This CDR3 contains 16 residues. Looked up from germline, CDR1 is MDHEN and CDR2 is SYDVKM. Trimming stripped 6 bases from V and 4 bases from J, with 21 bases between. Profiled with immunoSEQ multiplex PCR; TCRdb holds only in-frame clones, not every one. The sample contains roughly 230,000 clones, approximately 85% of which appear only once. This clonotype originated in a human donor in a cohort sampled during active COVID-19. V and J are TRBV28 and TRBJ1-1, with D maybe TRBD1 (5 bases). Sequencing used peripheral blood. This CDR3 reads CASRLRERSPSTEAFF. Written as DNA, the CDR3 is TGTGCCAGCAGACTCAGGGAAAGGTCTCCGAGCACTGAAGCTTTCTTT.